Listed below are T cell receptor beta chains from one sample, sequenced in a study of CD8 T cells in Susac syndrome. MiXCR, run by TCRdb on the immunoSEQ multiplex PCR reads, gives a single entry per CDR3 protein. Of just over 300,000 distinct CDR3 sequences detected, under 95% appear once; the ten largest clones hold approximately 0.065%. Sample: CD4+ T cells from PBMCs. These receptors were obtained from a human donor with multiple sclerosis. The CDR3 runs from the conserved cysteine through the conserved F or W. D genes are given only for firm matches. The size field is filled for only some rows; it gives once, few, many or a size class.

CDR3 DNA	CDR3 protein	J gene	clone size	D gene	V gene
TGTGCCAGCAGCCTTCGACAAGTTAATGAAAAACTGTTTTTT	CASSLRQVNEKLFF	TRBJ1-4	NA	NA	TRBV4-2
TGTGCCAGCAGCCCCCCGGGGCCTACCGGGGATACGCAGTATTTT	CASSPPGPTGDTQYF	TRBJ2-3	NA	NA	TRBV7-8
TGCGCCAGCAGCCAAGACGTGGGGACGGAGACCCAGTACTTC	CASSQDVGTETQYF	TRBJ2-5	NA	NA	TRBV4-3
TGTGCCAGCAGCTTCCGACTAGCGGGGGGGGAGACCCAGTACTTC	CASSFRLAGGETQYF	TRBJ2-5	NA	TRBD2	TRBV5-4
TGCGCCAGCAGCTTGGAGGGGGGACCCCACTACGAGCAGTACTTC	CASSLEGGPHYEQYF	TRBJ2-7	NA	NA	TRBV5-1
TGCAGTGCTAGAGCGCCGGACAGGGGCCAGCCCCAGCATTTT	CSARAPDRGQPQHF	TRBJ1-5	NA	TRBD1	TRBV20-1
TGCAGTGCTAGTTCCTTAGCTACGGGGTGGGCAGATACGCAGTATTTT	CSASSLATGWADTQYF	TRBJ2-3	once	NA	TRBV20-1
TGCGCCAGCAGCCATACCGGGGCTCGCTATGGCTACACCTTC	CASSHTGARYGYTF	TRBJ1-2	NA	NA	TRBV4-1
TGTGCCAGCAGCCAGGACGGAGGAAACACCATATATTTT	CASSQDGGNTIYF	TRBJ1-3	NA	NA	TRBV7-3
TGTGCCATCAGTGAAGGACAGAACTATGGCTACACCTTC	CAISEGQNYGYTF	TRBJ1-2	NA	NA	TRBV10-3
TGTGCCAGCACCAGGGGGCACACCGGGGAGCTGTTTTTT	CASTRGHTGELFF	TRBJ2-2	NA	TRBD1	TRBV12-3/TRBV12-4
TGCGCCAGCAGTCCGACTAGCGGGGCTACCACCGGGGAGCTGTTTTTT	CASSPTSGATTGELFF	TRBJ2-2	NA	TRBD2	TRBV5-1
TGTGCCACCAGCACAGGTCGACAGACCCAGCATTTT	CATSTGRQTQHF	TRBJ1-5	once	NA	TRBV15
TGTGCCAGCCGGCTTTGGGGACAGGGAGTGACTGAAGCTTTCTTT	CASRLWGQGVTEAFF	TRBJ1-1	once	TRBD1	TRBV6-5
TGTGCCAGCAGCTCGAGAGGTTACAGCTCTGGGGCCAACGTCCTGACTTTC	CASSSRGYSSGANVLTF	TRBJ2-6	NA	NA	TRBV7-3
TGTGCCACCAGTGATCCCAGACAGGACTATGGCTACACCTTC	CATSDPRQDYGYTF	TRBJ1-2	NA	NA	TRBV24-1
TGCGCCAGCAGCTTGGATCGGGTCCAAGAGACCCAGTACTTC	CASSLDRVQETQYF	TRBJ2-5	NA	NA	TRBV5-1
TGTGCCAGCAGCCCCTTGAACTACGAGCAGTACTTC	CASSPLNYEQYF	TRBJ2-7	NA	NA	TRBV6-2/TRBV6-3
TGTGCCAGCAATCCAGGGCGCTACACAGATACGCAGTATTTT	CASNPGRYTDTQYF	TRBJ2-3	NA	NA	TRBV7-2
TGTGCCAGCAGCCTTCGGGGGGGGACCGGCGAGCAGTACTTC	CASSLRGGTGEQYF	TRBJ2-7	NA	TRBD2	TRBV11-2
TGTGCCAGCAGTGTCCCAGGGAATCAGCCCCAGCATTTT	CASSVPGNQPQHF	TRBJ1-5	NA	NA	TRBV2
TGTGCCAGCAGTTTATGGGGAAGCACAGATACGCAGTATTTT	CASSLWGSTDTQYF	TRBJ2-3	few	NA	TRBV12-3/TRBV12-4
TGTGCCAGCAGTTACGCGGGGGGAGGCAATCAGCCCCAGCATTTT	CASSYAGGGNQPQHF	TRBJ1-5	once	NA	TRBV6-5
TGTGCCTGGAGTTTGTTTGGGACAGGGCACACCGGGGAGCTGTTTTTT	CAWSLFGTGHTGELFF	TRBJ2-2	NA	TRBD1	TRBV30
TGTGCCAGCAGCGTGGACAGGGGAGGTGGCTACACCTTC	CASSVDRGGGYTF	TRBJ1-2	NA	TRBD1	TRBV6-1
TGTGCCAGCAGTCCGGACAGGGATACTGAAGCTTTCTTT	CASSPDRDTEAFF	TRBJ1-1	NA	TRBD1	TRBV18
TGTGCCTGGAGTGTGTATGAGGGGACTGAGGCAGATACGCAGTATTTT	CAWSVYEGTEADTQYF	TRBJ2-3	NA	NA	TRBV30
TGTGCCAGCAGCCCGGACAGCGAGGACTATGGCTACACCTTC	CASSPDSEDYGYTF	TRBJ1-2	NA	NA	TRBV7-8
TGTGCCAGCAGTTTTGGAGGTCAGCCCCAGCATTTT	CASSFGGQPQHF	TRBJ1-5	once	NA	TRBV12-3/TRBV12-4
TGCAGTGCTCCGTACCCAGCGGCCCCCTACGAGCAGTACTTC	CSAPYPAAPYEQYF	TRBJ2-7	NA	NA	TRBV20-1
TGTGCCAGTAGTCAGTTGGCAGCCAACATGAACACTGAAGCTTTCTTT	CASSQLAANMNTEAFF	TRBJ1-1	NA	NA	TRBV19
TGCGCCAGCAGCTTACAGCCGGCAGGGGATCAAGAGACCCAGTACTTC	CASSLQPAGDQETQYF	TRBJ2-5	NA	NA	TRBV5-1
TGTGCCAGCAGTTTCACAGGGGGCGTCCAGTACTTC	CASSFTGGVQYF	TRBJ2-5	NA	TRBD1	TRBV12-3/TRBV12-4
TGCGCCAGCAGGGACCCGTCCTACAATGAGCAGTTCTTC	CASRDPSYNEQFF	TRBJ2-1	NA	NA	TRBV10-2
TGTGCCAGGGCTGTGGGAGGTGGGCGACATGAGCAGTTCTTC	CARAVGGGRHEQFF	TRBJ2-1	NA	NA	TRBV7-9
TGTGCCAGTAGTATTATTGGGACAGGGGGATTCGATGAGCAGTTCTTC	CASSIIGTGGFDEQFF	TRBJ2-1	NA	TRBD1	TRBV19
TGTGCCAGCAGCTTCGTAGTGACTAGCGGGAGTTTCGTACAAGAGACCCAGTACTTC	CASSFVVTSGSFVQETQYF	TRBJ2-5	NA	TRBD2	TRBV7-8
TGTGCCAGCAGCTTAGCCCCCCCAGGGGGCAAAGACTATGGCTACACCTTC	CASSLAPPGGKDYGYTF	TRBJ1-2	NA	TRBD1	TRBV7-9
TGTGCCAGCAGCTTACCAACAGGGTTCCTCCCCTCCGAGCAGTACTTC	CASSLPTGFLPSEQYF	TRBJ2-7	NA	NA	TRBV11-2
TGTGCCAGCAGCTTAGCGGGGGGGGCCACCGGGGAGCTGTTTTTT	CASSLAGGATGELFF	TRBJ2-2	once	NA	TRBV7-8
TGTGCCTGGAGTCATGGGCCCGGCGGGGGAGCTTTCTTT	CAWSHGPGGGAFF	TRBJ1-1	NA	NA	TRBV30
TGTGCCTGGAGAAACGGGGACAATCAGCCCCAGCATTTT	CAWRNGDNQPQHF	TRBJ1-5	NA	NA	TRBV30
TGTGCCAGCAGTTTGGGAGCAGGGGGCCCGAACACTGAAGCTTTCTTT	CASSLGAGGPNTEAFF	TRBJ1-1	NA	TRBD1	TRBV12-3/TRBV12-4
TGCGCCAGCAGCCAAGAGGGCAGTAACAGCTCACCCCTCCACTTT	CASSQEGSNSSPLHF	TRBJ1-6	NA	NA	TRBV4-3
TGTGCCAGCAGCTTATCAAGGCTAGCGGGTACCTACGAGCAGTACTTC	CASSLSRLAGTYEQYF	TRBJ2-7	NA	TRBD2	TRBV7-2
TGTGCCAGTAGTGCAGACAGGGCAATTGGTACAGATACGCAGTATTTT	CASSADRAIGTDTQYF	TRBJ2-3	NA	TRBD1	TRBV19
TGTGCCTGGAGTGGGACTAGCGGGGGGACGCAGTTCTTC	CAWSGTSGGTQFF	TRBJ2-1	NA	TRBD2	TRBV30
TGCAGTGCTAGTATCGGGGAATCGTGGCAGCCCCAGCATTTT	CSASIGESWQPQHF	TRBJ1-5	NA	NA	TRBV20-1
TGTGCCAGTAGTATTAAGGGACCCGGGATGTCGTTAACGGGTGAGCAGTTCTTC	CASSIKGPGMSLTGEQFF	TRBJ2-1	NA	NA	TRBV19
TGTGCCAGCAGTCTGTCCGGGACAGCTGATACGCAGTATTTT	CASSLSGTADTQYF	TRBJ2-3	NA	TRBD1	TRBV7-9
TGTGCCAGTAGCCACACTGAGGGGCCTAGAGCTTTCTTT	CASSHTEGPRAFF	TRBJ1-1	NA	NA	TRBV19
TGTGCCAGCAGTCGAGACCCCACCGGGGAGCTGTTTTTT	CASSRDPTGELFF	TRBJ2-2	NA	NA	TRBV6-2/TRBV6-3
TGTGCCAGCGGAGACAGGGTTCAAGAGACCCAGTACTTC	CASGDRVQETQYF	TRBJ2-5	NA	TRBD1	TRBV12-3/TRBV12-4
TGCAGTGCTGGGGACCTTACTGGCGGGGCAACTAATGAAAAACTGTTTTTT	CSAGDLTGGATNEKLFF	TRBJ1-4	NA	NA	TRBV20-1
TGTGCCAGCAGCGTAGGTTCGGACAGCCCATTCCATGGCTACACCTTC	CASSVGSDSPFHGYTF	TRBJ1-2	NA	NA	TRBV9
TGTGCCAGCAGTTCAAAACCACATAGCGGGAAAGGCTATGAGCAGTTCTTC	CASSSKPHSGKGYEQFF	TRBJ2-1	NA	TRBD2	TRBV27